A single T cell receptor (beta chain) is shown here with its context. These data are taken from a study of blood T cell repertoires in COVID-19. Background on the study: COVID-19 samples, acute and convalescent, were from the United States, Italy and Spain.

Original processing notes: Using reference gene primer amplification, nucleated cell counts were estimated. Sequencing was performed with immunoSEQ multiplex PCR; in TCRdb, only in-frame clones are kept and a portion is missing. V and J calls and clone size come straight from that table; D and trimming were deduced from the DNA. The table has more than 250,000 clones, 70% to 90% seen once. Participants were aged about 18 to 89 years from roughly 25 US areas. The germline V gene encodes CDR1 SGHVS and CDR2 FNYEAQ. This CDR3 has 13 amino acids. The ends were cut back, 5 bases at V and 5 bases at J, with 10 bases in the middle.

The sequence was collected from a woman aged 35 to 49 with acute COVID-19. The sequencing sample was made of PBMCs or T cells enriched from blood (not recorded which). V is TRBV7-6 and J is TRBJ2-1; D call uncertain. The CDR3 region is CASSALSHNEQFF. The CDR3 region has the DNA TGTGCCAGCAGCGCCCTTAGCCACAATGAGCAGTTCTTC.